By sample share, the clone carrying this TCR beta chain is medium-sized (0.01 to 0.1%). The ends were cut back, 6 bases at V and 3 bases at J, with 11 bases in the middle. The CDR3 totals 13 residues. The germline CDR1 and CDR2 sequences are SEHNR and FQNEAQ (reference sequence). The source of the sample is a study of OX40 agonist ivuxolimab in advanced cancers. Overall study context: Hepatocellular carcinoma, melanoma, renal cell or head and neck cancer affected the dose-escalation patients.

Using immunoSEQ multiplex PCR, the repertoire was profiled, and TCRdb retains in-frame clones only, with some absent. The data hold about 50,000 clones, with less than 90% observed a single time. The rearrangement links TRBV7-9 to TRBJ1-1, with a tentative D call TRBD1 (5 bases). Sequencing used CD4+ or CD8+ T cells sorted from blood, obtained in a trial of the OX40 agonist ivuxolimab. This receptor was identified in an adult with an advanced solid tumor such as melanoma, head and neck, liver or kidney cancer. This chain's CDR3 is CASRKGGDTEAFF. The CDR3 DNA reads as TGTGCCAGCAGAAAAGGAGGGGACACTGAAGCTTTCTTT.